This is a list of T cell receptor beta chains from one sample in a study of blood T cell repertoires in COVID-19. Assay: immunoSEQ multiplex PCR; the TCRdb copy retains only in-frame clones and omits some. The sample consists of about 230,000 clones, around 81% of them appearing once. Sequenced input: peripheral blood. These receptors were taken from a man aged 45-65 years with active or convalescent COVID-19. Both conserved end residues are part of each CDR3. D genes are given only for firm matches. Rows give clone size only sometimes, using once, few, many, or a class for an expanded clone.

CDR3aa: CASSPTPTGAGNTIYF
CDR3nt: TGTGCCAGCAGCCCAACCCCTACAGGGGCTGGAAACACCATATATTTT
j_gene: TRBJ1-3
d_gene: TRBD1
abundance: NA
v_gene: TRBV7-6

CDR3aa: CASSVVGTPTGELFF
CDR3nt: TGTGCCAGCAGCGTAGTTGGGACACCCACCGGGGAGCTGTTTTTT
j_gene: TRBJ2-2
d_gene: NA
abundance: few
v_gene: TRBV9

CDR3aa: CASSERDASGGGREQFF
CDR3nt: TGTGCCAGCAGCGAGAGGGATGCTAGCGGGGGTGGGCGGGAGCAGTTCTTC
j_gene: TRBJ2-1
d_gene: TRBD2
abundance: once
v_gene: TRBV9

CDR3aa: CASSSLMTVNTEAFF
CDR3nt: TGTGCCAGCAGCTCACTTATGACAGTGAACACTGAAGCTTTCTTT
j_gene: TRBJ1-1
d_gene: NA
abundance: once
v_gene: TRBV7-2

CDR3aa: CASSTGVNSPLHF
CDR3nt: TGTGCCAGCAGTACAGGGGTGAATTCACCCCTCCACTTT
j_gene: TRBJ1-6
d_gene: TRBD1
abundance: NA
v_gene: TRBV6-5

CDR3aa: CASSEGGGFLNTEAFF
CDR3nt: TGTGCCAGCAGTGAGGGGGGGGGCTTTCTGAACACTGAAGCTTTCTTT
j_gene: TRBJ1-1
d_gene: NA
abundance: NA
v_gene: TRBV2

CDR3aa: CASIQTASGANVLTF
CDR3nt: TGTGCCAGCATCCAGACAGCCTCTGGGGCCAACGTCCTGACTTTC
j_gene: TRBJ2-6
d_gene: NA
abundance: NA
v_gene: TRBV7-2

CDR3aa: CSVEKREWTEAFF
CDR3nt: TGCAGCGTTGAAAAAAGGGAGTGGACTGAAGCTTTCTTT
j_gene: TRBJ1-1
d_gene: NA
abundance: few
v_gene: TRBV29-1

CDR3aa: CASTPDRYTEAFF
CDR3nt: TGTGCCAGCACCCCCGACAGGTACACTGAAGCTTTCTTT
j_gene: TRBJ1-1
d_gene: NA
abundance: NA
v_gene: TRBV3-1/TRBV3-2

CDR3aa: CASSLAYRVTGELFF
CDR3nt: TGCGCCAGCAGCTTGGCCTACAGGGTTACCGGGGAGCTGTTTTTT
j_gene: TRBJ2-2
d_gene: NA
abundance: NA
v_gene: TRBV5-1

CDR3aa: CASSQAPLAGAYNEQFF
CDR3nt: TGCGCCAGCAGCCAAGCTCCCCTAGCGGGAGCTTACAATGAGCAGTTCTTC
j_gene: TRBJ2-1
d_gene: TRBD2
abundance: NA
v_gene: TRBV4-1